This T cell receptor (beta chain) was found in a study of immune cell composition in non-small cell lung cancer. Study-wide findings and caveats: Clones >0.5% enriched in tumour were rarer in adenocarcinoma (about 35%) than squamous (roughly 75%).

TCRdb keeps only in-frame clones here, not all; method: immunoSEQ multiplex PCR. The sample includes just over 3,000 clones, over 60% of them seen just once. As to this clone: What it binds is unknown.

Normal lung was sampled as far from the tumour as possible, at least 3 cm. CDR3 length: 12 residues. The V and J ends lost 1 base and 6 bases respectively, with 6 bases between them. Germline values: CDR1 SGHRS, CDR2 YFSETQ. This rearrangement joins TRBV5-1 to TRBJ2-3; perhaps TRBD1 as D (5 bases). The sample comprised non-adjacent lung tissue. The sequence came from a human donor with non-small cell lung cancer. CDR3 DNA sequence: TGCGCCAGCAGCTTGCCAGGGGATACGCAGTATTTT. This codes for CASSLPGDTQYF.